These 10 T cell receptor beta chains came from one sample sequenced in a study of human T cells and chemical hapten exposure (dated by TCRdb to about 2021). The method was RACE. Sequencing used a NextSeq 500. TCRdb redid the processing of the public reads, applying fastp at Q25 and MiXCR, and retained in-frame beta chains. All rows with the same CDR3 protein become a single entry with the most common DNA and genes. Present in this sample are more than 250,000 distinct CDR3 sequences, approximately 8.6% of which were seen just once. Together, the top ten hold 2% to 3% of the sample. In light of the paper, this sample's time point label describes: pre-sensitization, week 0. According to the study, the label for this sample's treatment or condition signals: therapeutic diphenylcyclopropenone sensitization with weekly scalp DPC. Sequencing used whole blood, obtained in connection with sensitization to the hapten diphenylcyclopropenone (DPC). The source is a woman in her thirties or forties with alopecia areata. Some clones in this sample may be carry-over from other donors' samples.

This clonotype was recorded a few times. The V call is TRBV12-3 or TRBV12-4, the J call TRBJ2-3; D gene ambiguous. V lost 5 bases and J lost 1, with 10 bases in between. The length of the CDR3 is 14 residues. CDR3 sequence (DNA): TGTGCCAGCAGTCCGGCGGCAGGCACAGATACGCAGTATTTT. Protein: CASSPAAGTDTQYF.

The chain carries TRBV20-1 and TRBJ1-5, with a tentative D call TRBD1 (5 bases). This CDR3 has 13 amino acids. The germline V gene has CDR1 DFQATT and CDR2 SNEGSKA (reference sequence). V lost 6 bases, J lost 3 bases, and 12 bases lay in between. In DNA form, the CDR3 reads TGCAGTGCCTACCGACAGCACAATCAGCCCCAGCATTTT. This encodes CSAYRQHNQPQHF.

This clonotype was found a few times. This chain joins TRBV20-1 and TRBJ2-7; possible D gene TRBD1, 5 bases. The V and J ends lost 0 bases and 2 bases respectively, with 17 bases between them. This CDR3 is 16 amino acids long. CDR1 is DFQATT and CDR2 is SNEGSKA in the germline V gene (reference sequence). The CDR3 is CSARDYELVGPYEQYF. CDR3 nucleotide sequence: TGCAGTGCTAGAGATTACGAGCTAGTGGGGCCCTACGAGCAGTACTTC.

At least ten counts were recorded for this clonotype. V is TRBV12-3 or TRBV12-4 and J is TRBJ2-7; 11 nucleotides align to TRBD1. The CDR3 totals 15 residues. The V gene end was trimmed by 4 bases and the J gene end by 1 base; junction bases not matched to a gene: 3. The CDR3 DNA is TGTGCCAGCAGTTGGGGGACAGGGGGGTCCTACGAGCAGTACTTC. Translated, it gives CASSWGTGGSYEQYF.

The chain joins TRBV20-1 to TRBJ1-5; maybe TRBD1 (6 bases). The CDR3 covers 12 residues. V lost 6 bases, J lost 5 bases, and 11 bases lay in between. Germline assignment: CDR1 DFQATT and CDR2 SNEGSKA (reference sequence). CDR3 region: CSAGAGDQPQHF. The CDR3 DNA follows: TGCAGTGCGGGAGCAGGGGATCAGCCCCAGCATTTT.

The chain uses TRBV7-9 and TRBJ1-1; D is undetermined. Germline-derived CDR1 and CDR2 are SEHNR and FQNEAQ (reference sequence). The V and J ends lost 10 bases and 0 bases respectively, with 9 bases between them. This CDR3 is 12 amino acids long. The CDR3 DNA reads as TGTGCCACCTCGATCATGAACACTGAAGCTTTCTTT. Amino acid sequence: CATSIMNTEAFF.

This clonotype turned up a few times. V usage is TRBV7-2 and J usage is TRBJ1-1, with TRBD1 matching over 8 bases. With 10 bases clipped from V and 4 bases from J, the junction kept 26 bases outside the gene matches. CDR3 length: 19 residues. Germline assignment: CDR1 SGHTA and CDR2 FQGNSA. CDR3 sequence (DNA): TGTGCCACCGGCGATGGAATGGGGACAGGCCAAGCGTGGATCACTGAAGCTTTCTTT. Translated, it gives CATGDGMGTGQAWITEAFF.

This chain links TRBV6-6 with TRBJ2-2, with D uncertain. Between the trimmed V and J ends, which lost 7 bases and 7 bases, there was a span of 13 bases. The germline CDR1 and CDR2 sequences are MNHNY and SVGAGI (reference sequence). CDR3 length equals 13 residues. The CDR3 sequence: CASIIVRGGELFF. The CDR3 coding sequence is TGTGCCAGCATTATCGTTCGAGGCGGGGAGCTGTTTTTT.

The chain joins TRBV28 to TRBJ2-7; D may match TRBD1 or TRBD2 (5 bases each). This CDR3 region has 16 residues. Germline V gives CDR1 MDHEN, CDR2 SYDVKM. The germline V and J ends were trimmed by 5 bases and 0 bases, with 17 bases remaining between them. The CDR3 sequence is CASSGGAQPGSYEQYF. DNA for the CDR3: TGTGCCAGCAGTGGGGGAGCACAGCCCGGCTCCTACGAGCAGTACTTC.

This clonotype was seen more than once but under ten times. This chain links TRBV6-2 or TRBV6-3 with TRBJ1-2; tentative D call: TRBD1 (5 bases). With 1 base removed from V and 7 bases from J, the gap between germline ends came to 13 bases. The germline CDR1 and CDR2 sequences are MNHEY and SVGEGT. The CDR3 length is 14 residues. CDR3 bases: TGTGCCAGCAGTTACTTTACAGGATCTATTGGCTACACCTTC. It codes for CASSYFTGSIGYTF.